The 21 T cell receptor beta chains in this list originate from one sample, sequenced in a study of blood T cell repertoires in COVID-19. Clones were read by immunoSEQ multiplex PCR, and TCRdb kept only the in-frame ones, dropping some. In the table there are some 380,000 clones, 88% of which are singletons. Sequencing used PBMCs or T cells enriched from blood (not recorded which). These receptor sequences come from a woman in her thirties or forties with acute COVID-19.

V is TRBV5-1 and J is TRBJ2-2; the D gene is possibly TRBD1 (6 bases). The CDR3 is 14 residues long. Germline V gene data show CDR1 as SGHRS and CDR2 as YFSETQ. V was pared by 3 bases and J by 4 bases, with 10 bases between. CDR3 residues: CASSSDSLTGELFF. The CDR3 region has the DNA TGCGCCAGCAGCTCGGACAGTCTCACCGGGGAGCTGTTTTTT.

In its sample, this clone was seen once. V gene TRBV27 combines with J gene TRBJ2-7; TRBD1 matches 8 bases. V shed 3 bases, J shed 4 bases, and the junction held 5 bases outside the gene matches. Germline V CDR1 and CDR2: MNHEY, SMNVEV (reference sequence). The CDR3 runs 14 residues. In DNA form, the CDR3 reads TGTGCCAGCAGTTTCTCAGGGGGCGGGTACGAGCAGTACTTC. It is translated as CASSFSGGGYEQYF.

J is TRBJ1-1 and V is TRBV18; maybe TRBD1 (6 bases). This CDR3 is built from 13 residues. V gave up 5 bases and J gave up 2 bases, with 9 bases separating them. Germline V gives CDR1 KGHSH, CDR2 LQKENI. CDR3: CASSGDKNTEAFF. CDR3 DNA: TGTGCCAGCTCAGGGGACAAAAACACTGAAGCTTTCTTT.

The chain uses TRBV7-9 and TRBJ2-2; possible D gene TRBD2, 5 bases. CDR1 and CDR2 (germline): SEHNR, FQNEAQ (reference sequence). Trimming cost V 2 bases and J 4 bases, with 11 bases left between them. CDR3 length: 15 residues. CDR3 region: CASSLIVSGTGELFF. In DNA form, the CDR3 reads TGTGCCAGCAGCTTAATAGTCAGCGGCACCGGGGAGCTGTTTTTT.

This chain connects TRBV6-1 to TRBJ2-7, with 8 nucleotides matching TRBD2. The germline gives CDR1 MNHNS, CDR2 SASEGT. Losses at the gene ends were 4 bases for V and 2 bases for J; bases not matched to a gene: 10. The CDR3 contains 16 residues. For the CDR3, the DNA is TGTGCCAGCAGTGTCTGGGGACCGGGGGGGCCCTACGAGCAGTACTTC. Translated, it gives CASSVWGPGGPYEQYF.

The J gene is TRBJ2-1, the V gene TRBV5-1, with 14 bases matching TRBD2. Germline values: CDR1 SGHRS, CDR2 YFSETQ. The CDR3 has 16 residues. V was pared by 3 bases and J by 8 bases, with 7 bases of the junction left unmatched. The CDR3 region is CASSSGLAGGPDEQFF. The CDR3 DNA reads TGCGCCAGCAGCTCCGGACTAGCGGGGGGCCCCGATGAGCAGTTCTTC.

The gene calls are TRBV29-1 and TRBJ1-1, with TRBD1 as a possible D gene (5 bases). Germline CDR1 reads SQVTM; CDR2 reads ANQGSEA. The CDR3 totals 9 residues. The CDR3 reads CRPGLEAFF. CDR3 sequence (DNA): TGCAGACCGGGACTTGAAGCTTTCTTT.

The chain joins TRBV5-6 to TRBJ1-2; weak D call: TRBD1 (6 bases). CDR1 is SGHDT, CDR2 YYEEEE, per germline. The CDR3 contains 15 residues. Trimming stripped 0 bases from V and 2 bases from J, with 11 bases between. The DNA of the CDR3 is TGTGCCAGCAGCTTGGGTCAGGGGAGCAACTATGGCTACACCTTC. Translated, it gives CASSLGQGSNYGYTF. Variable domain in full (rest from reference TRBV5-6 and TRBJ1-2): DAGVTQSPTHLIKTRGQQVTLRCSPKSGHDTVSWYQQALGQGPQFIFQYYEEEERQRGNFPDRFSGHQFPNYSSELNVNALLLGDSALYLCASSLGQGSNYGYTFGSGTRLTVV.

The chain uses TRBV21-1 and TRBJ1-2; the table names TRBD1, a call not compared with the DNA. TRBV21-1 is a recognized pseudogene. The CDR3 is 20 residues long. The CDR3 is CASSKEGGRQGKGTNYGYTF. In nucleotides, the CDR3 is TGTGCCAGCAGCAAAGAAGGAGGGAGACAGGGGAAGGGTACTAACTATGGCTACACCTTC.

The chain carries TRBV10-2 and TRBJ1-1; D unclear. This CDR3 has 12 amino acids. Germline V gives CDR1 WSHSY, CDR2 SAAADI. The ends were cut back, 4 bases at V and 3 bases at J, with 6 bases in the middle. The CDR3 protein is CASSAGDTEAFF. CDR3 DNA: TGCGCCAGCAGTGCCGGTGACACTGAAGCTTTCTTT.

V gene TRBV24-1 combines with J gene TRBJ1-5; no definite D call. Deletions cut 3 bases from V and 9 bases from J, with 17 bases between. CDR3 length equals 15 residues. Germline V gene data show CDR1 as KGHDR and CDR2 as SFDVKD. CDR3 region: CATSDPIILPWPQHF. Written as DNA, the CDR3 is TGTGCCACCAGTGATCCTATCATTCTCCCCTGGCCCCAGCATTTT.

This chain uses TRBV4-1 with TRBJ2-1; 7 nucleotides align to TRBD1. Per germline, CDR1 MGHRA and CDR2 YSYEKL. The CDR3 spans 16 residues. Trimming at V came to 2 bases and at J to 3 bases, leaving 7 bases not matched to a gene. DNA of the CDR3: TGCGCCAGCAGCCAAAGACAGGGTTCTGGCTACAATGAGCAGTTCTTC. It specifies CASSQRQGSGYNEQFF.

The chain is built from TRBV18 and TRBJ1-4; a possible D gene is TRBD1 (5 bases). CDR3 length equals 15 residues. V shed 1 base and J shed 4 bases, with 10 bases lying between them. Germline assignment: CDR1 KGHSH and CDR2 LQKENI. The CDR3 sequence: CASSPQQENNEKLFF. CDR3 DNA sequence: TGTGCCAGCTCACCACAACAGGAGAATAATGAAAAACTGTTTTTT.

The sample holds a few counts of this clone. The rearrangement links TRBV18 to TRBJ2-3; 9 bases are shared with TRBD1. The CDR3 has 15 residues. Germline V gene sequence: CDR1 KGHSH, CDR2 LQKENI. J was trimmed by 2 bases and V by 3 bases; bases with no gene match: 3. The CDR3 DNA reads as TGTGCCAGCTCACCTGGGACAGGGACCACAGATACGCAGTATTTT. Translating it yields CASSPGTGTTDTQYF.

This chain joins TRBV27 and TRBJ1-2; unclear D gene. Germline V gene data show CDR1 as MNHEY and CDR2 as SMNVEV (reference sequence). This CDR3 has 13 amino acids. V was cut by 5 bases and J by 4 bases, with 11 bases left in between. The CDR3 protein is CASSRFGLYGYTF. The CDR3 DNA is TGTGCCAGCAGTCGGTTCGGACTCTATGGCTACACCTTC.

This clone was seen once. The chain recombines TRBV5-1 with TRBJ1-2, with a possible D match to TRBD1 (5 bases). The V gene's germline CDR1 is SGHRS and CDR2 YFSETQ. The CDR3 extends over 15 amino acids. V was shortened by 0 bases and J by 4 bases, with 13 bases between the two germline ends. CDR3 nucleotides: TGCGCCAGCAGCTTGGTGGCCGTTAGGGGCTATGGCTACACCTTC. Translating gives CASSLVAVRGYGYTF.

The chain uses TRBV14 and TRBJ1-1, with 7 nucleotides matching TRBD1. V trimming: 3 bases; J trimming: 4 bases; junction bases outside the gene matches: 5. The CDR3 is 14 residues long. CDR1 and CDR2 (germline): SGHDN, FVKESK. This chain's CDR3 is CASSQMTGSTEAFF. CDR3 DNA: TGTGCCAGCAGCCAGATGACAGGGTCCACTGAAGCTTTCTTT.

The genes are TRBV19 and TRBJ2-7; 10 bases fit TRBD1. After removal of 6 bases from V and 3 bases from J, the junction contained 8 bases not matched to a gene. This CDR3 contains 15 residues. The germline gives CDR1 LNHDA, CDR2 SQIVND (reference sequence). The CDR3 loop is CASRFGTGDFYEQYF. DNA for the CDR3: TGTGCCAGTAGGTTCGGGACAGGGGACTTCTACGAGCAGTACTTC.

This chain uses TRBV12-3 or TRBV12-4 with TRBJ1-1; D is perhaps TRBD1 (5 bases). The CDR3 spans 13 residues. The germline V and J ends were trimmed by 5 bases and 8 bases, with 15 bases remaining between them. The CDR3 is CASSPIGVGEAFF. The CDR3 DNA sequence: TGTGCCAGCAGTCCCATAGGGGTGGGGGAAGCTTTCTTT.

J is TRBJ1-2 and V is TRBV4-2; 7 positions agree with TRBD1. This CDR3 comprises 17 residues. The V gene's germline CDR1 is LGHNA and CDR2 YNFKEQ. Trimming removed 5 bases from V and 6 bases from J; junction bases left unmatched: 18. The CDR3 DNA is TGTGCCAGCAGCACCGGGCCGTCCGGGACAGACTACGATGGCTACACCTTC. This encodes CASSTGPSGTDYDGYTF.

DNA of the CDR3: TGTGCCAGCAGCGCTACCGGGACAGGATCGCCCCTCCACTTT. Amino acids: CASSATGTGSPLHF. The chain links TRBV7-9 to TRBJ1-6, with 8 positions matching TRBD1. CDR1 and CDR2 (germline): SEHNR, FQNEAQ (reference sequence). The trim removed 5 bases at V and 13 bases at J, leaving 10 bases unmatched. CDR3 size: 14 residues.